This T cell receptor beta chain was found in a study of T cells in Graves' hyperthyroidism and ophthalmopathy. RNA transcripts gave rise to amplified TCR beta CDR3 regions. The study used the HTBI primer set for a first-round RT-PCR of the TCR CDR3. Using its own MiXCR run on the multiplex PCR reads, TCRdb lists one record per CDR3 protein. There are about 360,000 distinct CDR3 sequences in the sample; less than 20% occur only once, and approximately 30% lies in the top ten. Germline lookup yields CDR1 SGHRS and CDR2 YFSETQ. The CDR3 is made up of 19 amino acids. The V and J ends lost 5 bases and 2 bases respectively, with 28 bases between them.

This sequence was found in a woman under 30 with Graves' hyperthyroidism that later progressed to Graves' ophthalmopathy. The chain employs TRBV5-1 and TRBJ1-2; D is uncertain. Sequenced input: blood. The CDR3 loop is CASSYEVAETEEENYGYTF. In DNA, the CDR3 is TGCGCCAGCAGTTACGAGGTTGCAGAAACCGAGGAAGAGAACTATGGCTACACCTTC.